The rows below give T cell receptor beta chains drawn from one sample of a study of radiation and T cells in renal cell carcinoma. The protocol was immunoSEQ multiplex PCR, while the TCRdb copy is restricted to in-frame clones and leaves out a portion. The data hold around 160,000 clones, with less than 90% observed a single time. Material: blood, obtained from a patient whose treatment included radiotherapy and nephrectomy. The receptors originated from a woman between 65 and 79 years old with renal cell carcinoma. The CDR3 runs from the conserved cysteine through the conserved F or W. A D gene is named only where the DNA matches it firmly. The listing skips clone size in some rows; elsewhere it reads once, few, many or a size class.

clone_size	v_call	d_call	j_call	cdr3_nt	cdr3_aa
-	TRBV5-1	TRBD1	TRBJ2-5	TGCGCCAGCAGCTTGAATCGGCAGGGGGCCGGAGAGACCCAGTACTTC	CASSLNRQGAGETQYF
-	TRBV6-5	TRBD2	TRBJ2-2	TGTGCCAGCACCAGAGCGGGAACGAACACCGGGGAGCTGTTTTTT	CASTRAGTNTGELFF
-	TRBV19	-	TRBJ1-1	TGTGCCAGTACCCCTTTGGCAGGGAAAACCACTGAAGCTTTCTTT	CASTPLAGKTTEAFF
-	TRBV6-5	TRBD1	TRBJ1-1	TGTGCCAGCAGTAGAACAGGGGAGACTGAAGCTTTCTTT	CASSRTGETEAFF
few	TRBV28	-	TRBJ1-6	TGTGCCAGCTGTCAGAGAGATAATTCACCCCTCCACTTT	CASCQRDNSPLHF
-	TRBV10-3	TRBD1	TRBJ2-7	TGTGCCATCAGGGGACAGGGGGCCATCTACGAGCAGTACTTC	CAIRGQGAIYEQYF
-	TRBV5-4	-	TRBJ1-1	TGTGCCAGCAGCTTCTCCAGGAGGAACACTGAAGCTTTCTTT	CASSFSRRNTEAFF
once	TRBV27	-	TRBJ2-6	TGTGCCAGCAGTTCGTCGATTATCTCTGGGGCCAACGTCCTGACTTTC	CASSSSIISGANVLTF
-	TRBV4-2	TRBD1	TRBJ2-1	TGTGCCAGCAGCCAGAGGGACCACAGGGGGATAGGGGACAATGAGCAGTTCTTC	CASSQRDHRGIGDNEQFF
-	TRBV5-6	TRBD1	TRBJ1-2	TGTGCCAGCAGAAGGACAGGGCTTCACTATGGCTACACCTTC	CASRRTGLHYGYTF
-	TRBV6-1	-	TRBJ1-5	TGTGCCAGCAGTGAAGCGGTGGGGCAGGGAGCGGGGCAGCCCCAGCATTTT	CASSEAVGQGAGQPQHF
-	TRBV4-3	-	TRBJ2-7	TGCGCCAGCAGCCAAGCAGGCTACAGCTCCTACGAGCAGTACTTC	CASSQAGYSSYEQYF
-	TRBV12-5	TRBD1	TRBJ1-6	TGTGCTAGTGGTTTGGAGACAGGGGGCTCACCCCTCCACTTT	CASGLETGGSPLHF
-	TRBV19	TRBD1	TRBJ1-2	TGTGCCAGTAGTCCAACAGGGGAGAGGAGCTACACCTTC	CASSPTGERSYTF
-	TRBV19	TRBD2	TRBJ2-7	TGTGCCAGTAGTTTCCTGACTAGCGGGGGGATAATCCACGAGCAGTACTTC	CASSFLTSGGIIHEQYF
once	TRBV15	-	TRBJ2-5	TGTGCCACCAGCAGTTACCAGCAAGAGACCCAGTACTTC	CATSSYQQETQYF
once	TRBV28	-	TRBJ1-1	TGTGCCAGCAGTTTTGCCAGGGGAAAGAACACTGAAGCTTTCTTT	CASSFARGKNTEAFF
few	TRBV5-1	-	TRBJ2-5	TGCGCCAGCAGCGAGGGACTGTTAGGAGAGACCCAGTACTTC	CASSEGLLGETQYF
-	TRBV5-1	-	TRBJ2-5	TGCGCCAGCAGCCCTCTCGGTGCCCAAGAGACCCAGTACTTC	CASSPLGAQETQYF
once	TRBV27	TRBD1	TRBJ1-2	TGTGCCAGCAGTTTCGGCGAGGGGGCGCGCGGCTACACCTTC	CASSFGEGARGYTF
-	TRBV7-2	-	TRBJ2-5	TGTGCCAGCAGTCCGGGACGAAAAGAGACCCAGTACTTC	CASSPGRKETQYF
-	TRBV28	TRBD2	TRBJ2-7	TGTGCCGCCCAGCGGGGGGTCTACGAGCAGTACTTC	CAAQRGVYEQYF
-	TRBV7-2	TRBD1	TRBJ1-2	TGTGCCAGCAGCCGACAGGGAGACTATGGCTACACCTTC	CASSRQGDYGYTF
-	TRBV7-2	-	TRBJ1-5	TGTGCCAGCAGCTTTTTACTACAGAGCAATCAGCCCCAGCATTTT	CASSFLLQSNQPQHF
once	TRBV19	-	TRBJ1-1	TGTGCCAGTAGTATGGGTACAGCTGGAATGAACACTGAAGCTTTCTTT	CASSMGTAGMNTEAFF
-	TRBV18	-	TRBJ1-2	TGTGCCAGCTCACCACAGACGGATGGCTACACCTTC	CASSPQTDGYTF
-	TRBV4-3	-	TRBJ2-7	TGCGCCAGCAGCCACGACCTGGGCGGGGACGAGCAGTACTTC	CASSHDLGGDEQYF
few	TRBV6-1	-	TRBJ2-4	TGTGCCAGCCTCTTAGAGCACATTCAGTACTTC	CASLLEHIQYF
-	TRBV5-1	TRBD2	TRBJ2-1	TGCGCCAGCAGCTTGGGAGGGCTAGCGGGGGGGCTCGGGAGCTCCTACAATGAGCAGTTCTTC	CASSLGGLAGGLGSSYNEQFF
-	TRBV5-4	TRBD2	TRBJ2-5	TGTGCCAGCAGCTCAGCGGGGGGGCCAGGAGAGACCCAGTACTTC	CASSSAGGPGETQYF
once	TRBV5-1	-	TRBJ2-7	TGCGCCAGCAGCTTGGGCGACAGCCCCTACGAGCAGTACTTC	CASSLGDSPYEQYF
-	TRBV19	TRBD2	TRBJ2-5	TGTGCCGCCAAGGGAGCGGGGGGTCCCCAAGAGACCCAGTACTTC	CAAKGAGGPQETQYF
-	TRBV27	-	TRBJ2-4	TGTGCCAGCTCCCTTAGGGGGATGGACATTCAGTACTTC	CASSLRGMDIQYF
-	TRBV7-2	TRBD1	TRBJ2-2	TGTGCCAGCAGCACCCGGACAGGGAACACCGGGGAGCTGTTTTTT	CASSTRTGNTGELFF
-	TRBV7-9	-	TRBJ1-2	TGTGCCAGCAGCTTAGTGGGGACCAAGGGGACGGATGGCTACACCTTC	CASSLVGTKGTDGYTF
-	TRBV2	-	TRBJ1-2	TGTGCCAGCATTGCAGGGTACGGCTATGGCTACACCTTC	CASIAGYGYGYTF
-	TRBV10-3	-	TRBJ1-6	TGTGCCATCAGGGACAGTCGATCACCCCTCCACTTT	CAIRDSRSPLHF
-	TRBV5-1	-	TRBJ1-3	TGCGCCAGCAGTTTAGGGGACTCTGGAAACACCATATATTTT	CASSLGDSGNTIYF
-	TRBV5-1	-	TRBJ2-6	TGCGCCAGCAGCTTGGCGAGGGCAGGAGGTTTAAAGGGGGCCAACGTCCTGACTTTC	CASSLARAGGLKGANVLTF
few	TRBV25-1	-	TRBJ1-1	TGTGCCAGCAGAATTGGGGGGAACACTGAAGCTTTCTTT	CASRIGGNTEAFF
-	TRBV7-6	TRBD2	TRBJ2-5	TGTGCCAGCAGCTTAGGTGGAAGCGGGGGAGCTCAAGAGACCCAGTACTTC	CASSLGGSGGAQETQYF
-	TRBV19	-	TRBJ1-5	TGTGCCAGTACCCCCAGCGGTAATCAGCCCCAGCATTTT	CASTPSGNQPQHF
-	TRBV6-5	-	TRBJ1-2	TGTGCCAGCAGTTACTCGATTTCGGGGTATGGCTACACCTTC	CASSYSISGYGYTF
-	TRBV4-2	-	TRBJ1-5	TGTGCCAGCAGCCAAGACGTGAGGGATCAGCCCCAGCATTTT	CASSQDVRDQPQHF
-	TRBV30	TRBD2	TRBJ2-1	TGTGCCTGGACTCGGGGGGGGTACAATGAGCAGTTCTTC	CAWTRGGYNEQFF
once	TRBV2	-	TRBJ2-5	TGTGCCAGCAGTGAAGCGCTTCTTTTGGGAAAGACCCAGTACTTC	CASSEALLLGKTQYF
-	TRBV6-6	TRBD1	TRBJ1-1	TGTGCCATCGTACTTGCCGGGACAGCGGACACTGAAGCTTTCTTT	CAIVLAGTADTEAFF
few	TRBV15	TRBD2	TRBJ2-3	TGTGCCACCAGCAGAGAGAGAGGACTAGCGGGAACAGATACGCAGTATTTT	CATSRERGLAGTDTQYF
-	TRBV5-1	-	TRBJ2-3	TGCGCCAGCAGCTTGAGCGTCTCTAGCACAGATACGCAGTATTTT	CASSLSVSSTDTQYF
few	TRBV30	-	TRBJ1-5	TGTGCCTGGAGTGGGCAGAGGGTCAAGCAGCCCCAGCATTTT	CAWSGQRVKQPQHF
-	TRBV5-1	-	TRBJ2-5	TGCGCCAGCAGCTTGTTACGGGAAGAGACCCAGTACTTC	CASSLLREETQYF